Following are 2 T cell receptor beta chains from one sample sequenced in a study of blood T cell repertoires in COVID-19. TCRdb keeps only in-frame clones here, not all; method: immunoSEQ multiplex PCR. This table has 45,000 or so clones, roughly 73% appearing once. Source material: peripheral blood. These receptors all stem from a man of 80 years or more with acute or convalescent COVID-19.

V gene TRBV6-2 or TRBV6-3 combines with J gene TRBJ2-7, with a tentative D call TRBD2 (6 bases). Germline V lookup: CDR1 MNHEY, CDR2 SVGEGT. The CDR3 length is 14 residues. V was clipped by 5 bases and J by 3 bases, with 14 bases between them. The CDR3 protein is CASSRPGLGYEQYF. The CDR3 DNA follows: TGTGCCAGCAGTAGACCGGGACTGGGCTACGAGCAGTACTTC.

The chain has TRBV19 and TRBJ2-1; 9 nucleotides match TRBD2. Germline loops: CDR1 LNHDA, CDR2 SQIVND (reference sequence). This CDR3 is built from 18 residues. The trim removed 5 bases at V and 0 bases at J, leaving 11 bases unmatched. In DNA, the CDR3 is TGTGCCAGTAGTGACGCCTATTATAGCGGGAGCTCCTACAATGAGCAGTTCTTC. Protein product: CASSDAYYSGSSYNEQFF.